What follows are 2 T cell receptor beta chains derived from one specimen sequenced in a study of T cells in Graves' hyperthyroidism and ophthalmopathy. TCR beta CDR3 region amplification was performed from RNA transcripts. A first-round RT-PCR of the TCR CDR3 used the HTBI primer set. TCRdb used MiXCR to reprocess the multiplex PCR reads, holding one entry per CDR3 protein. Here the sample spans under 600,000 distinct CDR3 sequences, 16% being singletons. The specimen sequenced was blood. The receptors come from a woman aged 40-49 years with Graves' ophthalmopathy.

This rearrangement joins TRBV4-1 to TRBJ1-5, with 8 bases identical to TRBD1. Germline values: CDR1 MGHRA, CDR2 YSYEKL. The CDR3 is made up of 16 amino acids. V trimming: 4 bases; J trimming: 7 bases; junction bases outside the gene matches: 12. The CDR3 DNA follows: TGCGCCAGCAGCCGCGCAGGGGGCTTTTTAGAGCAGCCCCAGCATTTT. Translated: CASSRAGGFLEQPQHF.

V usage is TRBV20-1 and J usage is TRBJ2-7, with TRBD2 matching 13 bases. The CDR3 extends over 16 amino acids. Germline V gene sequence: CDR1 DFQATT, CDR2 SNEGSKA (reference sequence). The V segment lost 5 bases and the J segment 5 bases; nucleotides outside the gene matches: 12. This CDR3 is CSASSGTSGTSDEQYF. The CDR3 region has the DNA TGCAGTGCTTCGTCCGGGACTAGCGGGACTAGTGACGAGCAGTACTTC.